This TCR beta chain was sequenced for a study of blood T cell repertoires in COVID-19. Whole-study context: Spain, Italy and the United States supplied samples that represented acute and convalescent COVID-19.

In the original workflow: Researchers report that nucleated cell counts were estimated from reference gene primer amplification. Assay: immunoSEQ multiplex PCR; the TCRdb copy retains only in-frame clones and omits some. V and J calls and clone size come straight from that table; D and trimming were deduced from the DNA. The sample contains 150,000 to 200,000 clones, 70% to 80% of which appear only once. V was clipped by 4 bases and J by 1 base, with 16 bases between them. Looked up from germline, CDR1 is WSHSY and CDR2 is SAAADI. This CDR3 has 16 amino acids. Seattle patients were enrolled during active infection and followed longitudinally.

Sequencing used peripheral blood. The receptor was derived from a middle-aged woman with COVID-19, enrolled during active disease. The genes are TRBV10-2 and TRBJ2-5, with a tentative D call TRBD1 (6 bases). This chain's CDR3 is CASSVGIATGQETQYF. The CDR3, as DNA: TGCGCCAGCAGTGTTGGAATAGCGACAGGCCAAGAGACCCAGTACTTC.